The clone carrying this T cell receptor beta chain was counted a few times. What it recognizes is unknown. This CDR3 has 16 amino acids. Per germline, CDR1 SNHLY and CDR2 FYNNEI. V was pared by 5 bases and J by 5 bases, with 5 bases of the junction left unmatched. It was unfractionated whole blood from which total RNA was extracted. This entry is derived from a study of human T cells and chemical hapten exposure. Overall study context: Small volume differences among pooled libraries mainly caused per-sample TCR yield variation.

Whole-study findings and limits: Following DPC sensitization, TCRs present above 1 in 1000 frequency showed no change.

The library put unique molecular identifiers onto individual cDNA molecules. Original processing notes: With a range of about 23,224 to 700,000, the median per sample was roughly 91,000 TCRs. Via MiXCR, TCRdb re-called the reads, giving one row per CDR3 protein. These V and J calls derive from TCRdb rather than the authors' analysis. This sample yields about 120,000 distinct CDR3 sequences, of which over 7.5% are seen a single time; 1.3% to 1.5% belongs to the top ten. The V gene is TRBV2, the J gene TRBJ2-1, with TRBD2 matching 14 bases. The specimen sequenced was whole blood. This TCR was sampled from a human donor in good health. Some clones in this sample may be carry-over from other donors' samples. CDR3: CASSWTSGRPHNEQFF. For the CDR3, the DNA is TGTGCCAGCAGTTGGACTAGCGGGAGGCCCCACAATGAGCAGTTCTTC.